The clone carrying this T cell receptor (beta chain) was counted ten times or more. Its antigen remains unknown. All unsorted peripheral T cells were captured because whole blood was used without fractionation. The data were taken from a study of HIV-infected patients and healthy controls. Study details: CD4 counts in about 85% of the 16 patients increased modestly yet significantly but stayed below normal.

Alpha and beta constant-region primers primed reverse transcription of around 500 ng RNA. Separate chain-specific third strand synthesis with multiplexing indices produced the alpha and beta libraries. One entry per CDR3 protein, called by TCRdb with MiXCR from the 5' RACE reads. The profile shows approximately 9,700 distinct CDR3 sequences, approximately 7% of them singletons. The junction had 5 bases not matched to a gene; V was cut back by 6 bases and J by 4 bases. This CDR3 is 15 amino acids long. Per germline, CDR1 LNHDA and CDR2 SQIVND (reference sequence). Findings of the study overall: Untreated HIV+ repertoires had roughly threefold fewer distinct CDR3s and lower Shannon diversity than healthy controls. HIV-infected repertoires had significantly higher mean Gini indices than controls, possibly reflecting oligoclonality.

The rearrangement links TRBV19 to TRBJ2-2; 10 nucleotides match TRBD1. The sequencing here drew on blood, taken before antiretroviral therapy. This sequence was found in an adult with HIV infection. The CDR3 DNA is TGTGCCAGTAGACGGACAGGGGGAACCACCGGGGAGCTGTTTTTT. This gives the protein CASRRTGGTTGELFF. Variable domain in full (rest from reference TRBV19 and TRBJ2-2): DGGITQSPKYLFRKEGQNVTLSCEQNLNHDAMYWYRQDPGQGLRLIYYSQIVNDFQKGDIAEGYSVSREKKESFPLTVTSAQKNPTAFYLCASRRTGGTTGELFFGEGSRLTVL.